The 20 T cell receptor beta chains below all came from one sample that was sequenced in a study of T cell responses to AZD1222 COVID-19 vaccine. Some clones are missing from TCRdb's copy, which holds only in-frame ones; the method was immunoSEQ multiplex PCR. The sample carries under 150,000 clones, under 95% recorded once. Sequencing was performed on peripheral blood, taken 28 days after the second AZD1222 dose. The receptors derive from an adult who received the AZD1222 COVID-19 vaccine.

This chain connects TRBV9 to TRBJ1-2; possibly TRBD1 for D (5 bases). There are 14 residues in the CDR3. Germline loops: CDR1 SGDLS, CDR2 YYNGEE. With 4 bases removed from V and 4 bases from J, the gap between germline ends came to 14 bases. CDR3 protein: CASSPGTPSYGYTF. CDR3 sequence (DNA): TGTGCCAGCAGCCCCGGGACGCCCAGCTATGGCTACACCTTC.

Details on this clone: The same CDR3 also results from other DNA sequences found in this sample. The chain couples TRBV6-5 to TRBJ1-2; 7 bases line up with TRBD1. CDR1 is MNHEY and CDR2 is SVGAGI in the germline V gene. V lost 5 bases and J lost 2; bases outside the gene matches: 2. CDR3 length equals 13 residues. Here the CDR3 reads CASSPDRNYGYTF. In DNA, the CDR3 is TGTGCCAGCAGTCCGGACAGGAACTATGGCTACACCTTC.

The rearrangement uses TRBV11-2 and TRBJ2-2, with 13 bases aligning to TRBD2. Germline-derived CDR1 and CDR2 are SGHAT and FQNNGV. CDR3 length equals 17 residues. V lost 5 bases and J lost 10; bases outside the gene matches: 13. CDR3 protein: CASSIRLAGGYREELFF. DNA for the CDR3: TGTGCCAGCAGCATACGACTAGCGGGAGGCTACCGAGAGGAGCTGTTTTTT.

V is TRBV27 and J is TRBJ1-5; D uncertain. Germline CDR1 MNHEY, CDR2 SMNVEV (reference sequence). There are 13 residues in the CDR3. Trimming shortened V by 6 bases and J by 9 bases, and 15 bases separated the two germline ends. CDR3 coding DNA: TGTGCCAGCAGCGAAACCAGAAGTTCGCCCCAGCATTTT. This codes for CASSETRSSPQHF.

The chain combines TRBV19 with TRBJ1-5; D ambiguous. CDR1 and CDR2 (germline): LNHDA, SQIVND (reference sequence). Trimming stripped 5 bases from V and 2 bases from J, with 13 bases between. This CDR3 has 15 residues. The CDR3, as DNA: TGTGCCAGTAGTTCAATCGTATCGGGCAATCAGCCCCAGCATTTT. It is translated as CASSSIVSGNQPQHF.

The V gene is TRBV13, the J gene TRBJ1-6; D is perhaps TRBD1 (6 bases). V dropped 2 bases and J dropped 7 bases, with 9 bases sitting between them. This CDR3 spans 14 amino acids. Germline loops: CDR1 PRHDT, CDR2 FYEKMQ (reference sequence). The CDR3 loop reads CASSLRDTNSPLHF. In DNA, the CDR3 is TGTGCCAGCAGCTTAAGGGACACCAATTCACCCCTCCACTTT.

V is TRBV2 and J is TRBJ2-3; D uncertain. Germline V CDR1 and CDR2: SNHLY, FYNNEI. This CDR3 region has 11 residues. Trimming left V 8 bases short and J 2 bases short, with 5 bases between. CDR3 region: CASGPTDTQYF. DNA for the CDR3: TGTGCCAGCGGCCCCACAGATACGCAGTATTTT.

The gene calls are TRBV5-4 and TRBJ2-7; no definite D call. V was trimmed by 4 bases and J by 3 bases, leaving 8 bases between them. The germline CDR1 and CDR2 sequences are SGHNT and YYREEE (reference sequence). This CDR3 comprises 12 residues. The CDR3 loop reads CASSIDGYEQYF. CDR3 nucleotides: TGTGCCAGCAGCATCGACGGCTACGAGCAGTACTTC.

This clone occurred a few times. The rearrangement uses TRBV5-1 and TRBJ2-5, with D perhaps given as TRBD1 or TRBD2 (5 bases each). V shed 4 bases and J shed 1 base, with 17 bases lying between them. Germline assignment: CDR1 SGHRS and CDR2 YFSETQ. CDR3 size: 16 residues. The CDR3 spells CASSPPGPTVQETQYF. Written as DNA, the CDR3 is TGCGCCAGCAGCCCGCCGGGGCCGACCGTCCAAGAGACCCAGTACTTC.

This chain connects TRBV5-1 to TRBJ1-2; D unresolved. In germline, CDR1 is SGHRS, CDR2 YFSETQ. Deletions cut 1 base from V and 3 bases from J, with 7 bases between. The length of the CDR3 is 13 residues. The CDR3 protein is CASSLRVDYGYTF. The CDR3 nucleotides are TGCGCCAGCAGCTTGAGGGTGGACTATGGCTACACCTTC.

The chain employs TRBV7-2 and TRBJ1-1; the D is unclear. The CDR3 extends over 11 amino acids. V was shortened by 5 bases and J by 8 bases, with 9 bases between the two germline ends. The germline V gene has CDR1 SGHTA and CDR2 FQGNSA. CDR3: CASSPRAEAFF. The CDR3 DNA is TGTGCCAGCAGCCCCCGGGCCGAAGCTTTCTTT.

The genes are TRBV2 and TRBJ2-7; no clear D gene. V lost 2 bases, J lost 0 bases, and 5 bases lay in between. The CDR3 length is 13 residues. CDR1 and CDR2 (germline): SNHLY, FYNNEI. CDR3 DNA: TGTGCCAGCAGTGAATGGCACTCCTACGAGCAGTACTTC. Residues: CASSEWHSYEQYF.

The chain combines TRBV19 with TRBJ1-1; 7 bases agree with TRBD1. Germline-derived CDR1 and CDR2 are LNHDA and SQIVND (reference sequence). With 6 bases clipped from V and 0 bases from J, the junction kept 13 bases outside the gene matches. This CDR3 comprises 17 residues. The CDR3 here is CASSIPGQALLNTEAFF. The DNA of the CDR3 is TGTGCCAGTAGCATACCAGGACAGGCACTTTTGAACACTGAAGCTTTCTTT.

This clone was observed a single time. J is TRBJ2-1 and V is TRBV12-1; no check of the table's D call, TRBD2, against the DNA was made. TRBV12-1 represents a pseudogene. The CDR3 is 19 residues long. CDR3 residues: CASSSHLGTSGRKYNEQFF. Written as DNA, the CDR3 is TGTGCCAGCAGCTCCCACTTAGGGACTAGCGGGAGGAAATACAATGAGCAGTTCTTC.

This rearrangement joins TRBV7-8 to TRBJ1-1; no clear D. This CDR3 spans 12 amino acids. Germline CDR1 and CDR2: SGHVS and FQNEAQ. V was trimmed by 4 bases and J by 4 bases, leaving 7 bases between them. The CDR3, as DNA: TGTGCCAGCAGCTCTTTCCTCACTGAAGCTTTCTTT. It specifies CASSSFLTEAFF.

The V gene is TRBV11-2, the J gene TRBJ2-7, with D tentatively TRBD2 (6 bases). V was cut by 2 bases and J by 5 bases, with 13 bases left in between. This CDR3 region has 14 residues. CDR1 and CDR2 from the germline V gene are SGHAT and FQNNGV. The CDR3 DNA follows: TGTGCCAGCAGCTTACCCCGGAGGGTCCACGAGCAGTACTTC. Protein: CASSLPRRVHEQYF.

V usage is TRBV10-2 and J usage is TRBJ1-5; D possibly corresponds to TRBD1 (6 bases). V was shortened by 6 bases and J by 1 base, with 13 bases between the two germline ends. The CDR3 length is 15 residues. CDR1 and CDR2 from the germline V gene are WSHSY and SAAADI. The CDR3 bases are TGCGCCAGCAGCCCGTACAGGGACAGCAATCAGCCCCAGCATTTT. Its translation: CASSPYRDSNQPQHF.

V gene TRBV29-1 combines with J gene TRBJ1-1; D unclear. Trimming removed 5 bases at V and 5 bases at J, with 6 bases between. Germline V gene data show CDR1 as SQVTM and CDR2 as ANQGSEA. The CDR3 is made up of 10 amino acids. The CDR3, as DNA: TGCAGCGTTCGAGGGACTGAAGCTTTCTTT. Its protein product is CSVRGTEAFF.

V gene TRBV29-1 combines with J gene TRBJ1-4; D might be TRBD1 (5 bases). The V end was cut by 5 bases, the J end by 7 bases, with 11 bases between. The V gene's germline CDR1 is SQVTM and CDR2 ANQGSEA. There are 12 residues in the CDR3. The CDR3 spells CSVQGQSEKLFF. The CDR3 DNA reads TGCAGCGTTCAGGGCCAGAGTGAAAAACTGTTTTTT.

The chain links TRBV2 to TRBJ1-2; perhaps TRBD1 as D (5 bases). Germline lookup yields CDR1 SNHLY and CDR2 FYNNEI. This CDR3 spans 14 amino acids. Trimming shortened V by 6 bases and J by 2 bases, and 13 bases separated the two germline ends. CDR3 sequence: CASSPAPGNYGYTF. The CDR3 nucleotides are TGTGCCAGCAGCCCCGCCCCAGGGAACTATGGCTACACCTTC.